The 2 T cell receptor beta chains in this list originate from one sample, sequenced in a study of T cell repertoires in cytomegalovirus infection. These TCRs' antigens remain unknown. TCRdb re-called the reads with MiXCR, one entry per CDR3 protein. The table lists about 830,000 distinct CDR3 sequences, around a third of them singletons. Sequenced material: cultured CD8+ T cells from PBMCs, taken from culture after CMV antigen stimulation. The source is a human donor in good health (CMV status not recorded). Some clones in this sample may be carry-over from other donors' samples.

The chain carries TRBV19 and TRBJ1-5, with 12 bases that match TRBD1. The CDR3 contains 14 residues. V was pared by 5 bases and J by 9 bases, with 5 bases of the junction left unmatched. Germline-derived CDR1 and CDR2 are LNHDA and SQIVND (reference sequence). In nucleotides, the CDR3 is TGTGCCAGTAGTTTTGGGACAGGGGGCTTGCCCCAGCATTTT. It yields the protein CASSFGTGGLPQHF.

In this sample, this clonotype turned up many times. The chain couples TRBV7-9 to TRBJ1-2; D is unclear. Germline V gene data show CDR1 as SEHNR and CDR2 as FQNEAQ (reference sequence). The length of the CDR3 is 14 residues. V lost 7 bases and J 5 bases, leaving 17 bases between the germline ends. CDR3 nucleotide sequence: TGTGCCAGCACCCTACTGGAATGGGGATATGGCTACACCTTC. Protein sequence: CASTLLEWGYGYTF.